This TCR beta chain came from a study of T cell responses to AZD1222 COVID-19 vaccine. Study-level background: The study pooled second doses at about 4 or about 12 weeks.

Study observations and caveats: Nearly half of spike-specific TCRs reportedly go after variant regions that carry no mutations.

Points on this clone: Its antigen remains unknown.

Method: immunoSEQ multiplex PCR; TCRdb's copy keeps in-frame clones and lacks some. Altogether about 150,000 clones are present, 94% being singletons, with the ten largest covering over 0.95%. This receptor was obtained from an adult in good health. Sample: peripheral blood, taken on day 0 of AZD1222 vaccination.

Here the CDR3 reads CASSITRTGWTSGRLSNEQFF. The DNA of the CDR3 is TGCGCCAGCAGCATCACCCGGACAGGCTGGACTAGCGGGAGGCTTTCCAATGAGCAGTTCTTC. The chain is built from TRBV5-1 and TRBJ2-1, with 14 bases aligning to TRBD2. Germline loops: CDR1 SGHRS, CDR2 YFSETQ. V was clipped by 4 bases and J by 6 bases; unmatched bases: 21. The CDR3 length is 21 residues.